This T cell receptor beta chain was found in a study of blood T cell repertoires in COVID-19. The data were produced by immunoSEQ multiplex PCR, yet TCRdb's version contains in-frame clones alone and is incomplete. The sample records nearly 90,000 clones, roughly 88% being singletons. The sequenced sample consisted of peripheral blood. The clonotype comes from a man aged 18 to 35 with COVID-19, enrolled during active disease.

CDR3 residues: CASSPPAGELFF. CDR3 in DNA: TGTGCCAGTAGCCCCCCCGCCGGGGAGCTGTTTTTT. The V call is TRBV19, the J call TRBJ2-2; D unclear. Trimming removed 6 bases at V and 6 bases at J, with 8 bases between. Germline CDR1 LNHDA, CDR2 SQIVND (reference sequence). The CDR3 is 12 amino acids.